The rows below give T cell receptor beta chains drawn from one sample of a study of T cell responses to AZD1222 COVID-19 vaccine. Sequencing used immunoSEQ multiplex PCR; TCRdb keeps in-frame clones, though not all of them. The sample shows more than 90,000 clones, 88% of them seen only once. Specimen: peripheral blood, collected 28 days after the second AZD1222 dose. The receptors derive from an adult who received the AZD1222 COVID-19 vaccine. CDR3s include the opening cysteine and the closing phenylalanine or tryptophan. D genes are given only for firm matches.

v_gene: TRBV27
d_gene: NA
j_gene: TRBJ2-1
CDR3aa: CASRGNGPYNEQFF

v_gene: TRBV7-9
d_gene: TRBD2
j_gene: TRBJ2-1
CDR3aa: CASSSGLGRSEEQFF

v_gene: TRBV30
d_gene: NA
j_gene: TRBJ2-1
CDR3aa: CAWNAESSYNEQFF

v_gene: TRBV5-1
d_gene: TRBD1
j_gene: TRBJ1-5
CDR3aa: CASSWGQGDNQPQHF

v_gene: TRBV19
d_gene: NA
j_gene: TRBJ2-2
CDR3aa: CASSREQNTGELFF

v_gene: TRBV7-6
d_gene: NA
j_gene: TRBJ2-1
CDR3aa: CASSPLFKGSNEQFF

v_gene: TRBV18
d_gene: TRBD2
j_gene: TRBJ2-7
CDR3aa: CASSPSVGLAGHEQYF

v_gene: TRBV6-5
d_gene: NA
j_gene: TRBJ2-3
CDR3aa: CASSYGGSTDTQYF

v_gene: TRBV10-3
d_gene: TRBD2
j_gene: TRBJ2-7
CDR3aa: CAIRTSVSSYEQYF

v_gene: TRBV4-1
d_gene: NA
j_gene: TRBJ1-1
CDR3aa: CASSQDFPGTGTEAFF

v_gene: TRBV27
d_gene: NA
j_gene: TRBJ2-7
CDR3aa: CASSFLGEVREQYF

v_gene: TRBV9
d_gene: NA
j_gene: TRBJ2-7
CDR3aa: CASSVAPGYEQYF

v_gene: TRBV24-1
d_gene: NA
j_gene: TRBJ1-2
CDR3aa: CATSAGTLMGYTF

v_gene: TRBV12-3/TRBV12-4
d_gene: NA
j_gene: TRBJ2-5
CDR3aa: CASSFGREETQYF

v_gene: TRBV9
d_gene: NA
j_gene: TRBJ2-3
CDR3aa: CASSSQGLQPTDTQYF

v_gene: TRBV24-1
d_gene: NA
j_gene: TRBJ2-1
CDR3aa: CATSDRRASYNEQFF

v_gene: TRBV5-1
d_gene: NA
j_gene: TRBJ2-2
CDR3aa: CASSLGTVGEELFF

v_gene: TRBV18
d_gene: TRBD1
j_gene: TRBJ1-1
CDR3aa: CASSQTGGRTEAFF

v_gene: TRBV11-2
d_gene: TRBD2
j_gene: TRBJ2-7
CDR3aa: CASSGGTSTSGISYEQYF

v_gene: TRBV18
d_gene: TRBD1
j_gene: TRBJ1-4
CDR3aa: CASSPQNRGDEKLFF

v_gene: TRBV11-2
d_gene: NA
j_gene: TRBJ2-1
CDR3aa: CASSLGFSQRAVFYNEQFF

v_gene: TRBV4-2
d_gene: NA
j_gene: TRBJ2-1
CDR3aa: CASSQEPRLRSYNEQFF

v_gene: TRBV29-1
d_gene: NA
j_gene: TRBJ1-2
CDR3aa: CSVDNPGRDHGYTF

v_gene: TRBV28
d_gene: NA
j_gene: TRBJ2-5
CDR3aa: CASSSLSSIGYQETQYF

v_gene: TRBV19
d_gene: NA
j_gene: TRBJ2-4
CDR3aa: CASSIDLRARMNIQYF

v_gene: TRBV19
d_gene: TRBD1
j_gene: TRBJ1-2
CDR3aa: CASSTGRYGYTF

v_gene: TRBV29-1
d_gene: NA
j_gene: TRBJ2-7
CDR3aa: CSVEGANEQYF

v_gene: TRBV6-5
d_gene: NA
j_gene: TRBJ1-5
CDR3aa: CASIDRSNQPQHF

v_gene: TRBV10-1
d_gene: NA
j_gene: TRBJ2-2
CDR3aa: CARPRGKPNTGELFF

v_gene: TRBV6-4
d_gene: NA
j_gene: TRBJ1-6
CDR3aa: CASSAPRDRSSYNSPLHF

v_gene: TRBV2
d_gene: TRBD2
j_gene: TRBJ2-3
CDR3aa: CASSRGAGGYTQYF

v_gene: TRBV7-6
d_gene: TRBD2
j_gene: TRBJ2-3
CDR3aa: CASSRGGTSPPDTQYF

v_gene: TRBV30
d_gene: NA
j_gene: TRBJ1-1
CDR3aa: CAWVQPAFNTEAFF

v_gene: TRBV6-6
d_gene: TRBD1
j_gene: TRBJ2-7
CDR3aa: CASSSGTGHYEQYF

v_gene: TRBV18
d_gene: TRBD1
j_gene: TRBJ1-1
CDR3aa: CASSPPGQGGTEAFF

v_gene: TRBV12-3/TRBV12-4
d_gene: NA
j_gene: TRBJ2-7
CDR3aa: CASRRRGLSEQYF

v_gene: TRBV10-1
d_gene: TRBD1
j_gene: TRBJ2-2
CDR3aa: CASSRGQGATGELFF

v_gene: TRBV7-2
d_gene: NA
j_gene: TRBJ2-7
CDR3aa: CASSQMRGRLYEQYF

v_gene: TRBV28
d_gene: NA
j_gene: TRBJ2-3
CDR3aa: CASTLGAVPPVAQYF

v_gene: TRBV5-1
d_gene: TRBD1
j_gene: TRBJ1-4
CDR3aa: CASSFDQGGEKLFF

v_gene: TRBV5-1
d_gene: NA
j_gene: TRBJ1-6
CDR3aa: CASSLGGWGRETRSPLHF

v_gene: TRBV30
d_gene: TRBD1
j_gene: TRBJ1-4
CDR3aa: CAWSRGVVEKLFF

v_gene: TRBV5-4
d_gene: NA
j_gene: TRBJ2-7
CDR3aa: CASSLEGGDYEQYF

v_gene: TRBV30
d_gene: NA
j_gene: TRBJ2-7
CDR3aa: CAWSARTGREYF

v_gene: TRBV3-1/TRBV3-2
d_gene: TRBD1
j_gene: TRBJ1-2
CDR3aa: CASSPRDRAGGYTF

v_gene: TRBV5-1
d_gene: NA
j_gene: TRBJ1-3
CDR3aa: CASSWAGRSNTIYF

v_gene: TRBV5-4
d_gene: TRBD2
j_gene: TRBJ2-1
CDR3aa: CASSAQTSGSYNEQFF

v_gene: TRBV6-5
d_gene: NA
j_gene: TRBJ1-2
CDR3aa: CASSYGTGTSGYTF

v_gene: TRBV2
d_gene: TRBD2
j_gene: TRBJ2-1
CDR3aa: CASTRPRGVQFF

v_gene: TRBV19
d_gene: NA
j_gene: TRBJ2-3
CDR3aa: CASSISRESTDTQYF